This TCR beta chain was sequenced for a study of radiation and T cells in renal cell carcinoma. To note about this clone: The antigen is not known.

Noted time point: blood 4 weeks post-SBRT, at nephrectomy. The treatment here: 15 Gy SBRT to primary tumor, nephrectomy 4 weeks later. Nephrectomy followed 15 Gy stereotactic body radiation by 4 weeks. The patient's renal cell carcinoma had clear cell pathology. Germline assignment: CDR1 SGHRS and CDR2 YFSETQ. CDR3 length: 16 residues. V shed 4 bases and J 3 bases; nucleotides not matched to a gene: 10. Study-wide findings and caveats: Pretreatment tumor biopsies were lacking, so baseline clonotypes are unknown.

Method: immunoSEQ multiplex PCR; TCRdb's copy keeps in-frame clones and lacks some. The sample yields fewer than 200,000 clones, around 90% seen once. This chain uses TRBV5-1 with TRBJ2-5; TRBD2 agrees at 9 bases. The sequence was collected from a woman between 50 and 59 years old with renal cell carcinoma. The sample was blood, taken from a patient whose treatment included radiotherapy and nephrectomy. CDR3 in amino acids: CASSDLSAGGEETQYF. The CDR3 DNA follows: TGCGCCAGCAGCGATCTCAGCGCGGGGGGGGAAGAGACCCAGTACTTC.